Sequencing of this T cell receptor beta chain was carried out in a study of CD8 T cells in Susac syndrome (dated by TCRdb to 2018 to 2020). Looking at the study overall: Repertoire sequencing was used to test whether CD8+ T cell activation and differentiation in Susac syndrome was antigen driven. The study compared CD8+ T cell repertoire clonality among roughly 12 healthy donors, about 14 Susac syndrome patients and about 16 multiple sclerosis patients. Findings and caveats that apply to the study as a whole: The study acknowledged that relatively few individuals were included in the TCR sequencing and HLA analysis.

Peripheral blood CD8+ and CD4+ T cells from healthy donors, Susac syndrome patients and multiple sclerosis patients were profiled using high-throughput TCR beta sequencing. The multiple sclerosis controls were treatment-naive patients whose relapsing-remitting disease, either stable or active, fulfilled the revised McDonald criteria. CD8+ TEMRA cells were enriched by FACS, while bulk CD8+ and CD4+ T cells were purified by magnetic negative isolation. Blood was drawn into EDTA tubes, processed within 24 hours, and PBMCs were isolated by density gradient centrifugation. PBMCs destined for TCR sequencing were cryopreserved in liquid nitrogen and later thawed in a 37 °C water bath. The sorted or isolated CD4+, CD8+ and CD8+ TEMRA cells reached a purity of at least 90%. A word on this clonotype: This receptor's antigen is unknown. Base qualities are not provided; no much larger clone lies one nucleotide away.

RNA was extracted using the RNeasy kit, and about 0.5 to 1 ug of the RNA was reverse transcribed with random hexamers. The immunoSEQ multiplex PCR assay, covering 54 Vbeta and 13 Jbeta segments, was used to amplify TCR beta CDR3 regions. To correct PCR amplification bias, a synthetic template baseline was used for both primer optimization and computational correction. Per the source publication's procedure: Reads were annotated to V, D and J genes per IMGT and analyzed with immunoSEQ Analyzer, keeping only productive sequences. Clonality was computed as one minus Shannon entropy normalized by log2 of the number of productive unique sequences. For each patient and control, public and private clones were evaluated among the 100 most prevalent clones. Clones were defined as Susac-specific if absent from the healthy and MS cohorts, from approximately 1,100 published viral clones and from other ImmuneACCESS disease sequences. In-frame beta chains were kept once TCRdb had trimmed the public reads at Q25 with fastp and called clones with MiXCR. Each entry is one CDR3 protein sequence, shown with its most common DNA and genes. None of the V and J calls come from the authors' own analysis; TCRdb made them. Present in this sample are about 300,000 distinct CDR3 sequences, 65% to 90% of which were seen just once. 0.2% to 0.25% of the sample comes from the top ten.

For this chain, trimming is 0 bases at the V end and 3 bases at the J end, and the number of junction bases without a gene match is 8. The germline V gene (reference sequence) specifies PRHDT as CDR1 and FYEKMQ as CDR2. The CDR3, cysteine through phenylalanine, is 17 amino acids long. The DNA shown is the 51-base CDR3, in frame from base 1. This chain joins TRBV13 to TRBJ1-3; TRBD1 matches 7 bases in the middle. This receptor was taken from a human donor with multiple sclerosis. The sequenced material came from CD8+ T cells from PBMCs. The DNA reads TGTGCCAGCAGCTTAGGCCCGCGACAGGGCGGTGGAAACACCATATATTTT. Its product reads: CASSLGPRQGGGNTIYF.